The T cell receptor beta chain under discussion was sequenced for a study of OX40 agonist ivuxolimab in advanced cancers. Study overall: Melanoma, hepatocellular carcinoma, head and neck or renal cell cancer occurred in dose-escalation patients.

This CDR3 spans 13 amino acids. CDR1 and CDR2 from the germline V gene are SGDLS and YYNGEE. V gave up 0 bases and J gave up 2 bases, with 5 bases separating them. The protocol was immunoSEQ multiplex PCR, while the TCRdb copy is restricted to in-frame clones and leaves out a portion. The repertoire has under 30,000 clones, roughly three quarters of them found once; the top ten carry approximately 2.2%. On cycle 4 day 1 and cycle 7 day 1, as well as at baseline, blood was sampled. This sequence joins TRBV9 and TRBJ1-2; unclear D gene. The source was CD4+ or CD8+ T cells sorted from blood, collected in a trial of the OX40 agonist ivuxolimab. This TCR came from an adult with an advanced solid tumor such as melanoma, head and neck, liver or kidney cancer. Here the CDR3 reads CASSVEFNYGYTF. The CDR3 region has the DNA TGTGCCAGCAGCGTAGAGTTCAACTATGGCTACACCTTC.